This TCR beta chain was captured in a study of shared clonotypes between healthy human individuals. Overall study results and limits: The study found 4.5% to 6% of naive CD4 clonotypes shared across a few donors.

The CDR3 runs to 14 residues. Germline lookup yields CDR1 LGHNT and CDR2 FRNRAP. Trimming stripped 6 bases from V and 6 bases from J, with 17 bases between. Selected positively for CCR7 and CD45RO-negative, naive CD8 cells excluded terminally differentiated effector memory CD45RA+ cells. Investigators spread the genomic DNA of each subset evenly over several immunoSEQ plates. TCRdb's copy holds only in-frame clones and misses some; the assay was immunoSEQ multiplex PCR. The sample lists millions of clones; approximately 95% were seen once. In the case of this clone: Its antigen remains unidentified.

This sequence was found in a young man in good health. The genes are TRBV12-5 and TRBJ1-2; possibly TRBD1 for D (5 bases). Sequencing was done on a sample of naive CD8+ T cells sorted from blood. The DNA of the CDR3 is TGTGCTAGTGGCCCCCAGCAGGGCGGGGATGGCTACACCTTC. Translated: CASGPQQGGDGYTF.